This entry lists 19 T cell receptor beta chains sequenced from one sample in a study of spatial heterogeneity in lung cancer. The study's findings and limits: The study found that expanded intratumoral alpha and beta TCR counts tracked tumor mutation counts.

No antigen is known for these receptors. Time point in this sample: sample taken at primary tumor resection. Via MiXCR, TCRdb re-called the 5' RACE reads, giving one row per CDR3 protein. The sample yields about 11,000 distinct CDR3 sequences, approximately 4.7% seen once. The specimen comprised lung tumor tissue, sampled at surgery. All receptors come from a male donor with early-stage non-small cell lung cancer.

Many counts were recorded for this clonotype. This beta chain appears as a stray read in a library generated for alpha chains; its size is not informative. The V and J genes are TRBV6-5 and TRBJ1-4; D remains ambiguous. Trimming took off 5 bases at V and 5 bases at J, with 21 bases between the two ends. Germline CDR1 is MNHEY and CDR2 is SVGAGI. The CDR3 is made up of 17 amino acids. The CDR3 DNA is TGTGCCAGCAGTCGCCAATTAAACCCAGCACCCAATGAAAAACTGTTTTTT. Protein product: CASSRQLNPAPNEKLFF.

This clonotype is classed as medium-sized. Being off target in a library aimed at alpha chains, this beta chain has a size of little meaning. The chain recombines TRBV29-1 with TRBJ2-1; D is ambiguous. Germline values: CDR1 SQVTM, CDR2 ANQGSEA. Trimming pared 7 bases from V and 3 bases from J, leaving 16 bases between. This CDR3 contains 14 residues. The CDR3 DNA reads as TGCAGCGCGGACGGTGGGTCATTCTACAATGAGCAGTTCTTC. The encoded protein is CSADGGSFYNEQFF.

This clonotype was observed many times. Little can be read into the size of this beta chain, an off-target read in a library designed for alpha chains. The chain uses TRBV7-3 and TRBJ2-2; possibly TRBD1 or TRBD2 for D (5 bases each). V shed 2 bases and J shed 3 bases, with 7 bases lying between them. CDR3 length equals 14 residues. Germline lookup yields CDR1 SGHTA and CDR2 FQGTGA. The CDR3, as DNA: TGTGCCAGCAGCTTACAGGGAGACACCGGGGAGCTGTTTTTT. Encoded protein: CASSLQGDTGELFF. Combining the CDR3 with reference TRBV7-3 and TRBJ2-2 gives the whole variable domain GAGVSQTPSNKVTEKGKYVELRCDPISGHTALYWYRQSLGQGPEFLIYFQGTGAADDSGLPNDRFFAVRPEGSVSTLKIQRTERGDSAVYLCASSLQGDTGELFFGEGSRLTVL.

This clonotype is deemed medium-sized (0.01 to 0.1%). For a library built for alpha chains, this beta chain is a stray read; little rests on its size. This chain's CDR3 is CASSYEGVRNQPQHF. The CDR3 bases are TGTGCCAGCAGTTACGAAGGAGTACGCAATCAGCCCCAGCATTTT. The chain has TRBV6-2 or TRBV6-3 and TRBJ1-5; D is unclear. V was pared by 2 bases and J by 2 bases, with 10 bases between. In germline, CDR1 is MNHEY, CDR2 SVGEGT. The CDR3 contains 15 residues.

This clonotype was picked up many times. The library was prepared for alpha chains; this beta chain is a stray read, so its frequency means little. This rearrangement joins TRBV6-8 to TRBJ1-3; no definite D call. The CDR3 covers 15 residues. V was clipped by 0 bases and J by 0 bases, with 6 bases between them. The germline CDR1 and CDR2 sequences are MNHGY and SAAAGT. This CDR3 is CASSYSTNSGNTIYF. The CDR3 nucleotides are TGTGCCAGCAGTTACTCGACAAACTCTGGAAACACCATATATTTT.

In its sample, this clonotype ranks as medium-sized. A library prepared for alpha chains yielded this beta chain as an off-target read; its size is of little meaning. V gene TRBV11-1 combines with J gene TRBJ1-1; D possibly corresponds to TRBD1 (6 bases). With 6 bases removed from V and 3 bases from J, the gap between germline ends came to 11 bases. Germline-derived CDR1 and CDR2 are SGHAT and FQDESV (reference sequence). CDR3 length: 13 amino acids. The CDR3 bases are TGTGCCAGCAGATACAGGGAGTACACTGAAGCTTTCTTT. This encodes CASRYREYTEAFF.

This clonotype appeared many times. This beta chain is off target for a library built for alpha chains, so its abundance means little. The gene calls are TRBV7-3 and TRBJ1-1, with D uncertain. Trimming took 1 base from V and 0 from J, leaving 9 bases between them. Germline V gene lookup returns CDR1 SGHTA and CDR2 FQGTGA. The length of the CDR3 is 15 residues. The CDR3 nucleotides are TGTGCCAGCAGCTTAAGAGGTGATTTGAACACTGAAGCTTTCTTT. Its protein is CASSLRGDLNTEAFF.

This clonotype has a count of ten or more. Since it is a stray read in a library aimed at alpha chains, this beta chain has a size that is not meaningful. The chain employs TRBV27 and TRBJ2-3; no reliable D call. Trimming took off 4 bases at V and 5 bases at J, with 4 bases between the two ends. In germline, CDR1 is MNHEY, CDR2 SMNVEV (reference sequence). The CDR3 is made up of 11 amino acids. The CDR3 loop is CASSSGDTQYF. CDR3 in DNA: TGTGCCAGCAGTTCTGGAGATACGCAGTATTTT.

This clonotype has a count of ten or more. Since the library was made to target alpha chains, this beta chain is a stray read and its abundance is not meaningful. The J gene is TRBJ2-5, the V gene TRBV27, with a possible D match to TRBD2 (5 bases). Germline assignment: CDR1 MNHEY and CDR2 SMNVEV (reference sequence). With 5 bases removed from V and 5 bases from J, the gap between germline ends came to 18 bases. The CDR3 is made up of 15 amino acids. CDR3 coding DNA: TGTGCCAGCAGTCCCCGGGGTGGGGTGGATGAGACCCAGTACTTC. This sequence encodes CASSPRGGVDETQYF.

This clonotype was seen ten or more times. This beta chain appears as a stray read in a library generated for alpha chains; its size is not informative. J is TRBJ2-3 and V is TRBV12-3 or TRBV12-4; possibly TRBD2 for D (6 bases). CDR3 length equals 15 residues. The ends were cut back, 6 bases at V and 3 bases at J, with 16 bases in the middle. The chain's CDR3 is CASSPGGSRTDTQYF. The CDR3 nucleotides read TGTGCCAGCAGCCCTGGGGGGAGTCGGACAGATACGCAGTATTTT.

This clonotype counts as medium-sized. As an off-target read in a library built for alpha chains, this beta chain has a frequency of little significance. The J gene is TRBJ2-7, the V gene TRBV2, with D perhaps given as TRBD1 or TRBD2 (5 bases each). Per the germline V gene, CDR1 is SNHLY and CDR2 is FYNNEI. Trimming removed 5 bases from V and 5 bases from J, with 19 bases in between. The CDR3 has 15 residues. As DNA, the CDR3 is TGTGCCAGCAGTCCTAACCGGGACCAATTCCACGAGCAGTACTTC. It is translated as CASSPNRDQFHEQYF.

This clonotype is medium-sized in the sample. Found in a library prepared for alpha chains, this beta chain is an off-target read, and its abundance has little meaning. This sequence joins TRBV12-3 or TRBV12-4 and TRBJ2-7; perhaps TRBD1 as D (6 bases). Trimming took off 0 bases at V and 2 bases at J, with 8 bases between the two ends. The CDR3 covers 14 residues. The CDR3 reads CASSLARGAYEQYF. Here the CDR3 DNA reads TGTGCCAGCAGTTTAGCCAGGGGAGCCTACGAGCAGTACTTC.

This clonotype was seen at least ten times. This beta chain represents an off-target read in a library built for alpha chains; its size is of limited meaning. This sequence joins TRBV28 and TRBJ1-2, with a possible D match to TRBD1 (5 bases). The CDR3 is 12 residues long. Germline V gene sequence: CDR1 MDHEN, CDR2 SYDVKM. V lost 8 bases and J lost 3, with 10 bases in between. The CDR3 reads CASRTGDYGYTF. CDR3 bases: TGTGCCAGCCGAACAGGAGACTATGGCTACACCTTC.

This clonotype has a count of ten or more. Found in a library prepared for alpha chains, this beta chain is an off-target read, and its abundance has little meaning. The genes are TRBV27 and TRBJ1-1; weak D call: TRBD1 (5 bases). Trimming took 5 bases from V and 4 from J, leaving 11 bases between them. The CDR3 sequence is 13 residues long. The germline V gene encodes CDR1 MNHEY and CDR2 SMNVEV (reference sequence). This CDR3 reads CASSRGWGTEAFF. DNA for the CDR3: TGTGCCAGCAGTAGGGGTTGGGGCACTGAAGCTTTCTTT.

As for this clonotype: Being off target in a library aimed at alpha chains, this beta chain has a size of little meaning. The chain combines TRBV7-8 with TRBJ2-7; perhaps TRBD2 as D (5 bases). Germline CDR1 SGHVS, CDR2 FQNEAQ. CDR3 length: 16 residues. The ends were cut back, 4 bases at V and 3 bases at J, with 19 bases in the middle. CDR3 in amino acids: CASSSLTGLAGYEQYF. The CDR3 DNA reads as TGTGCCAGCAGCTCCCTGACGGGATTAGCCGGCTACGAGCAGTACTTC.

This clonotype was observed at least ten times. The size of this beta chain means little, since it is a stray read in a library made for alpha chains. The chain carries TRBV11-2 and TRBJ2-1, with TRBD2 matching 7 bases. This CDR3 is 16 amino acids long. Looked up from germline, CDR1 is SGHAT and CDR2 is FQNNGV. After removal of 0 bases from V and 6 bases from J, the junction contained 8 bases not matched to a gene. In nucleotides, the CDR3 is TGTGCCAGCAGCTTAGAGAAAAGGGCTAGCGGCAATGAGCAGTTCTTC. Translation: CASSLEKRASGNEQFF. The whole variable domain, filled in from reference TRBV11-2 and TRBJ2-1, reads EAGVAQSPRYKIIEKRQSVAFWCNPISGHATLYWYQQILGQGPKLLIQFQNNGVVDDSQLPKDRFSAERLKGVDSTLKIQPAKLEDSAVYLCASSLEKRASGNEQFFGPGTRLTVL.

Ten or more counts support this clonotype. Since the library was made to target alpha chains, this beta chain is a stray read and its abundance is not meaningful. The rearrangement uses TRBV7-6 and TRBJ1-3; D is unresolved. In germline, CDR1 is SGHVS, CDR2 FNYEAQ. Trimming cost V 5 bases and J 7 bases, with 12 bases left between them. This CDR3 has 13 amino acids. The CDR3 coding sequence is TGTGCCAGCAGCCTTCCCTGGAGTAACACCATATATTTT. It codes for CASSLPWSNTIYF. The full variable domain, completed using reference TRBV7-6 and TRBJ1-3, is GAGVSQSPRYKVTKRGQDVALRCDPISGHVSLYWYRQALGQGPEFLTYFNYEAQQDKSGLPNDRFSAERPEGSISTLTIQRTEQRDSAMYRCASSLPWSNTIYFGEGSWLTVV.

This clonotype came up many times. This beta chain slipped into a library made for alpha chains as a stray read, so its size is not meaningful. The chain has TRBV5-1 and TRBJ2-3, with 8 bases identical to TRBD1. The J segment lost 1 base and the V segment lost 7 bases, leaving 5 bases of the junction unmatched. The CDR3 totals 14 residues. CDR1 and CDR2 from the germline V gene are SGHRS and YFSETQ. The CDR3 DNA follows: TGCGCCAGCTTGTCGACAGGGGGCACAGATACGCAGTATTTT. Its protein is CASLSTGGTDTQYF.

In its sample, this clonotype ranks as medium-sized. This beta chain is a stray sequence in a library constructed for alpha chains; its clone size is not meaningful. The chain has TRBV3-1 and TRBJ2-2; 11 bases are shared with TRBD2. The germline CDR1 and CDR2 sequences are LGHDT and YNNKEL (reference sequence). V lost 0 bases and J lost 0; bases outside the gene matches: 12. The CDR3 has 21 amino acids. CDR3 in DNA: TGTGCCAGCAGCCAAGATCGTCGACTAGCGGGATGGGTTGCGAACACCGGGGAGCTGTTTTTT. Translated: CASSQDRRLAGWVANTGELFF. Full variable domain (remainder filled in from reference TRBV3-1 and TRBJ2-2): DTAVSQTPKYLVTQMGNDKSIKCEQNLGHDTMYWYKQDSKKFLKIMFSYNNKELIINETVPNRFSPKSPDKAHLNLHINSLELGDSAVYFCASSQDRRLAGWVANTGELFFGEGSRLTVL.